This paragraph covers one TCR beta chain sequence. Its specificity is not known. CDR3 size: 14 residues. Germline CDR1 reads SQVTM; CDR2 reads ANQGSEA. The ends lost 4 bases at V and 0 bases at J; junction bases unmatched: 3. This entry comes from a study of beta chain features in type 1 diabetes. The entirety of the isolated RNA underwent reverse transcription, so expressed TCRB transcripts were sequenced. Data came from immunoSEQ multiplex PCR; TCRdb stores just in-frame clones and leaves some out. Of roughly 50,000 clones in the sample, roughly two fifths are singletons; the top ten hold more than 1.4%. Study-level points and caveats: Patients with Type 1 diabetes showed moderately but significantly shorter TCRB CDR3s in all four CD4+ subsets.

The receptor's source is a man between 25 and 39 years old with type 1 diabetes. The sample consisted of Tregs from blood. The chain uses TRBV29-1 and TRBJ1-2, with 9 nucleotides matching TRBD1. The CDR3 loop reads CSVVGTGSNYGYTF. In DNA form, the CDR3 reads TGCAGCGTTGTAGGGACAGGGTCTAACTATGGCTACACCTTC.